A single sample is the source of the 10 T cell receptor beta chains below, sequenced in a study of Graves' ophthalmopathy and Graves' hyperthyroidism. Beta-chain TCR CDR3 regions were amplified from RNA transcripts. First-round RT-PCR used HTBI primers; second-round multiplex PCR followed. TCRdb reanalysed the multiplex PCR reads using MiXCR and keeps one entry per CDR3 protein. The sample holds about 400,000 distinct CDR3 sequences, 21% seen once. Sequencing input: peripheral blood. These receptors originate from a woman under 30 with stable Graves' hyperthyroidism.

The chain joins TRBV4-1 to TRBJ2-5; 11 positions match TRBD2. The CDR3 runs 16 residues. Losses at the gene ends were 0 bases for V and 4 bases for J; bases not matched to a gene: 4. CDR1 and CDR2 (germline): MGHRA, YSYEKL. The CDR3 bases are TGCGCCAGCAGCCAAGAAGGTAGCGGGGGGGTAGAGACCCAGTACTTC. This gives the protein CASSQEGSGGVETQYF.

V is TRBV6-5 and J is TRBJ2-7; 8 bases fit TRBD1. Looked up from germline, CDR1 is MNHEY and CDR2 is SVGAGI. The J segment lost 3 bases and the V segment lost 2 bases, leaving 6 bases of the junction unmatched. The CDR3 spans 15 residues. The CDR3 loop is CASSYGKGQGYEQYF. The CDR3, as DNA: TGTGCCAGCAGTTACGGGAAAGGACAGGGCTACGAGCAGTACTTC.

In this sample, this clonotype turned up many times. V is TRBV3-1 and J is TRBJ2-7, with TRBD2 matching 7 bases. The length of the CDR3 is 15 residues. Per the germline V gene, CDR1 is LGHDT and CDR2 is YNNKEL (reference sequence). J lost 1 base, V lost 4 bases, and 7 bases had no gene match. The CDR3 here is CASSPGLPFSYEQYF. CDR3 DNA: TGTGCCAGCAGCCCGGGACTACCCTTTTCCTACGAGCAGTACTTC.

A note on this clonotype: Since a much larger clone is just one base distant, this may be a read error. The conserved final phenylalanine or tryptophan is absent from the CDR3, which likely points to a read error. The chain carries TRBV12-3 or TRBV12-4 and TRBJ2-7, with D possibly being TRBD1 (6 bases). The CDR3 loop spans 13 amino acids. Trimming took 7 bases from V and 6 from J, leaving 16 bases between them. The DNA of the CDR3 is TGTGCCAGCACCAGAGGGGGACACGGCGAGCAGTACTAC. Residues: CASTRGGHGEQYY.

Points on this clonotype: A read error may explain this, as a much larger clone is one base away. The V call is TRBV11-1, the J call TRBJ1-1; 7 nucleotides align to TRBD1. The CDR3 loop spans 16 amino acids. Germline V gene data show CDR1 as SGHAT and CDR2 as FQDESV (reference sequence). CDR3 loop: CASSFDPGQQNTESFF. CDR3 DNA sequence: TGTGCCAGCAGCTTTGACCCGGGACAGCAGAACACTGAATCTTTCTTT.

The table lists this clonotype with many counts. The chain is built from TRBV25-1 and TRBJ1-5; a possible D gene is TRBD1 (6 bases). Germline V lookup: CDR1 MGHDK, CDR2 SYGVNS. The V end was cut by 6 bases, the J end by 4 bases, with 13 bases between. CDR3 length: 14 amino acids. The CDR3 is CASSEKQGNQPQHF. The CDR3 bases are TGTGCCAGCAGCGAAAAACAGGGTAATCAGCCCCAGCATTTT.

This clonotype came up many times. The CDR3 protein is CASSYNSNQPQHF. The CDR3, as DNA: TGTGCCAGCAGTTACAATAGCAATCAGCCCCAGCATTTT. The chain links TRBV28 to TRBJ1-5; D not certain. This CDR3 spans 13 amino acids. Trimming left V 4 bases short and J 0 bases short, with 4 bases between. Germline loops: CDR1 MDHEN, CDR2 SYDVKM.

This clonotype was recorded at least ten times. This rearrangement joins TRBV5-1 to TRBJ2-7; D remains ambiguous. CDR1 SGHRS and CDR2 YFSETQ come from the germline V gene. Trimming took off 0 bases at V and 6 bases at J, with 10 bases between the two ends. CDR3 length: 13 amino acids. The DNA of the CDR3 is TGCGCCAGCAGCTTGGCCGCAGCGCGCGAGCAGTACTTC. Translation gives CASSLAAAREQYF.

This clonotype occurred many times. The chain combines TRBV5-1 with TRBJ1-2; TRBD1 might be the D (5 bases). Germline CDR1 and CDR2: SGHRS and YFSETQ. V was trimmed by 1 base and J by 8 bases, leaving 15 bases between them. The CDR3 covers 14 residues. CDR3 bases: TGCGCCAGCAGCTTGCAAGGGGAGAGTTACGGCTACACCTTC. This encodes CASSLQGESYGYTF.

This clonotype came up many times. J is TRBJ2-7 and V is TRBV2; D perhaps matches TRBD1 (5 bases). From germline, CDR1 is SNHLY and CDR2 FYNNEI. This CDR3 region has 14 residues. Trimming removed 4 bases at V and 2 bases at J, with 12 bases between. The CDR3 region has the DNA TGTGCCAGCAGTGTCTCAGGGCCCACCTACGAGCAGTACTTC. Translated, it gives CASSVSGPTYEQYF.